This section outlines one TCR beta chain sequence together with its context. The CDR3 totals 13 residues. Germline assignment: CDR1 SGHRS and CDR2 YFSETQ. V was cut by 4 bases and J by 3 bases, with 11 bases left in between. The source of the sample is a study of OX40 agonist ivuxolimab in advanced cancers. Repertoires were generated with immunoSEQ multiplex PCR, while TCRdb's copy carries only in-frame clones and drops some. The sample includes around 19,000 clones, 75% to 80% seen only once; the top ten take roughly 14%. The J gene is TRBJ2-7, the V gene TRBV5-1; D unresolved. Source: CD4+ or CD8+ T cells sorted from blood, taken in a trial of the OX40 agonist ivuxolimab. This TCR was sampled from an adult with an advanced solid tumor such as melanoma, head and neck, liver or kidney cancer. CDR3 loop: CASSRTLGYEQYF. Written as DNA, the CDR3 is TGCGCCAGCAGCCGGACCTTGGGCTACGAGCAGTACTTC.